The rows below give T cell receptor beta chains drawn from one sample of a study of cytomegalovirus exposure and HLA in healthy donors. Profiling relied on immunoSEQ multiplex PCR, and the TCRdb table lists in-frame clones only, not all of them. The profile shows 40,000 to 55,000 clones, roughly 73% of them singletons. What was sequenced was PBMCs. Receptors originate from a woman aged 40 to 50 in good health and CMV-seropositive. CDR3s include the opening cysteine and the closing phenylalanine or tryptophan. D genes are given only for firm matches. Size tells how often a clone was seen (once, few, many) or the class of an expanded clone, and some rows leave it out.

D,size,V,J,CDR3,DNA
TRBD1,-,TRBV28,TRBJ1-3,CASSLATGAGNTIYF,TGTGCCAGCAGTTTAGCGACAGGGGCTGGAAACACCATATATTTT
-,-,TRBV4-3,TRBJ2-5,CASSPSSSQETQYF,TGCGCCAGCAGCCCTTCCTCCAGCCAAGAGACCCAGTACTTC
TRBD1,few,TRBV6-6,TRBJ2-7,CASSSRGRYEQYF,TGTGCCAGCAGTTCCAGGGGGCGCTACGAGCAGTACTTC
TRBD2,-,TRBV10-1,TRBJ2-1,CASGTSGGYYNEQFF,TGCGCCAGTGGGACTAGCGGGGGCTACTACAATGAGCAGTTCTTC
TRBD1,-,TRBV7-9,TRBJ2-3,CASSLGDRESDTQYF,TGTGCCAGCAGCTTAGGGGACAGGGAATCAGATACGCAGTATTTT
-,-,TRBV6-5,TRBJ1-5,CASSYVGANQPQHF,TGTGCCAGCAGTTACGTGGGGGCGAATCAGCCCCAGCATTTT
-,-,TRBV7-8,TRBJ2-5,CASSPRTGQETQYF,TGTGCCAGCAGCCCCCGGACGGGGCAAGAGACCCAGTACTTC
TRBD2,-,TRBV5-4,TRBJ2-5,CASSPRGAGVSETQYF,TGTGCCAGCAGCCCCAGAGGAGCGGGGGTATCGGAGACCCAGTACTTC
-,-,TRBV15,TRBJ2-7,CATSRDRASSYEQYF,TGTGCCACCAGCAGAGACAGGGCAAGCTCCTACGAGCAGTACTTC
TRBD1,-,TRBV5-4,TRBJ1-1,CASSLRDRNTEAFF,TGTGCCAGCAGCTTGAGGGACAGGAACACTGAAGCTTTCTTT
-,-,TRBV28,TRBJ2-7,CASIGDYEQYF,TGTGCCAGCATAGGGGACTACGAGCAGTACTTC
TRBD1,few,TRBV6-5,TRBJ1-1,CASSYSDRRTEAFF,TGTGCCAGCAGTTACTCGGACAGGCGGACTGAAGCTTTCTTT
-,few,TRBV28,TRBJ1-4,CASWRGTNEKLFF,TGTGCCAGCTGGAGGGGAACTAATGAAAAACTGTTTTTT
-,-,TRBV2,TRBJ2-7,CASIRGPYEQYF,TGTGCCAGCATCAGGGGCCCCTACGAGCAGTACTTC
-,-,TRBV18,TRBJ1-3,CASSPVTGSGNTIYF,TGTGCCAGCTCACCAGTAACAGGCTCTGGAAACACCATATATTTT
-,-,TRBV7-6,TRBJ1-6,CASSLVGGLDSPLHF,TGTGCCAGCAGCTTAGTGGGAGGGTTGGATTCACCCCTCCACTTT
-,few,TRBV7-9,TRBJ2-1,CASGGGTGYGEQFF,TGTGCCAGCGGAGGAGGGACGGGGTATGGTGAGCAGTTCTTC
TRBD1,few,TRBV6-1,TRBJ1-5,CASSLGTGDGQPQHF,TGTGCCAGCAGCTTAGGGACAGGGGACGGTCAGCCCCAGCATTTT
TRBD1,once,TRBV2,TRBJ2-7,CASSAFGQGSEQYF,TGTGCCAGCAGTGCATTCGGACAGGGAAGCGAGCAGTACTTC
TRBD1,few,TRBV7-7,TRBJ2-7,CASSFTGGEQYF,TGTGCCAGCAGCTTCACAGGGGGCGAGCAGTACTTC